This TCR beta chain comes out of a study of blood T cell repertoires in COVID-19. This clone has more than one count but fewer than ten. Clones were sequenced by immunoSEQ multiplex PCR, and TCRdb holds only the in-frame ones, with some missing. The sample holds more than 300,000 clones, around 87% seen once. The sample consisted of PBMCs or T cells enriched from blood (not recorded which). The sequence came from a man aged 40-50 years in a cohort exposed to, infected with or recovered from COVID-19 (not recorded which).

The CDR3 sequence is CASSAQGPEDTEAFF. The CDR3 DNA reads TGTGCCAGCAGCGCCCAGGGGCCGGAGGACACTGAAGCTTTCTTT. The chain combines TRBV4-2 with TRBJ1-1, with a possible D match to TRBD1 (6 bases). Trimming pared 5 bases from V and 3 bases from J, leaving 16 bases between. This CDR3 contains 15 residues. From germline, CDR1 is LGHNA and CDR2 YNFKEQ.